The 27 T cell receptor beta chains given below trace back to one sample, sequenced in a study of identical twins. TCRdb independently ran MiXCR on the 5' RACE reads; one entry per CDR3 protein. Among more than 1.5 million distinct CDR3 sequences listed, less than 40% were seen once. The material sequenced was cord blood. The source is a newborn girl in good health.

A few counts support this clonotype. The chain joins TRBV6-5 to TRBJ2-1; 12 bases are shared with TRBD2. This CDR3 is built from 18 residues. Trimming took 4 bases from V and 3 from J; bases not matched to a gene: 10. Germline V gene lookup returns CDR1 MNHEY and CDR2 SVGAGI. CDR3 bases: TGTGCCAGCAGTTCGGGACTAGCGGGTTCCTCGAACTACAATGAGCAGTTCTTC. Residues: CASSSGLAGSSNYNEQFF.

V gene TRBV9 combines with J gene TRBJ2-7, with 7 nucleotides matching TRBD1. V lost 4 bases and J lost 5; bases outside the gene matches: 6. The CDR3 is 13 residues long. Germline V gives CDR1 SGDLS, CDR2 YYNGEE. The DNA for the CDR3 is TGTGCCAGCAGCACTCAAACAGGGGACGAGCAGTACTTC. Protein sequence: CASSTQTGDEQYF.

The chain recombines TRBV7-2 with TRBJ2-4, with D possibly being TRBD1 (6 bases). The J call is uncertain, as TRBJ2-7 better fits the DNA end. The CDR3 totals 13 residues. The V gene's germline CDR1 is SGHTA and CDR2 FQGNSA. The CDR3 region has the DNA TGTGCCAGCAGCAACAGGGTCCTCTACGAGCAGTACTTC. Amino acids: CASSNRVLYEQYF.

This clonotype was recorded a few times. The chain recombines TRBV24-1 with TRBJ2-5; 10 positions agree with TRBD1. CDR3 size: 16 residues. Trimming took 3 bases from V and 4 from J; bases not matched to a gene: 7. Germline lookup yields CDR1 KGHDR and CDR2 SFDVKD. CDR3: CATSDPGQGRSETQYF. The DNA of the CDR3 is TGTGCCACCAGTGATCCGGGACAGGGGAGATCAGAGACCCAGTACTTC.

On this clonotype itself: The junction departs from germline at one end; a sequencing error may be responsible. The chain recombines TRBV20-1 with TRBJ2-1, with TRBD2 matching 7 bases. Germline CDR1 DFQATT, CDR2 SNEGSKA (reference sequence). This CDR3 is 13 amino acids long. CDR3 bases: TGCAGTGCTCAGAGCGGGAACCAAAATGAGCGGTTCTTC. Protein product: CSAQSGNQNERFF.

V and J are TRBV7-9 and TRBJ2-3; 8 nucleotides agree with TRBD2. The CDR3 has 17 residues. V was clipped by 1 base and J by 2 bases; unmatched bases: 8. CDR1 SEHNR and CDR2 FQNEAQ come from the germline V gene (reference sequence). The CDR3 DNA reads as TGTGCCAGCAGCTTAGGAAAGACTAGCGCCTTCACAGATACGCAGTATTTT. Protein product: CASSLGKTSAFTDTQYF.

This clonotype was observed a single time. The rearrangement uses TRBV7-9 and TRBJ1-1; D uncertain. Germline loops: CDR1 SEHNR, CDR2 FQNEAQ (reference sequence). The V end was cut by 5 bases, the J end by 4 bases, with 23 bases between. The CDR3 runs 17 residues. CDR3 nucleotide sequence: TGTGCCAGCAGCCTAAGTACGAAGGGAGGGATCTTCACTGAAGCTTTCTTT. Translating it yields CASSLSTKGGIFTEAFF.

The rearrangement links TRBV27 to TRBJ1-2, with TRBD1 identical over 9 bases. Germline lookup yields CDR1 MNHEY and CDR2 SMNVEV (reference sequence). Germline trimming cut 5 bases from V and 8 bases from J; bases unmatched to any gene: 9. CDR3 length: 14 residues. The CDR3 loop reads CASSPTGGWGGYTF. Here the CDR3 DNA reads TGTGCCAGCAGTCCTACAGGGGGCTGGGGGGGCTACACCTTC.

In this sample, this clonotype turned up a few times. The chain couples TRBV6-5 to TRBJ2-7; D may be TRBD1 or TRBD2 (5 bases each). Germline-derived CDR1 and CDR2 are MNHEY and SVGAGI. Trimming shortened V by 2 bases and J by 3 bases, and 17 bases separated the two germline ends. This CDR3 has 16 amino acids. The CDR3 nucleotides are TGTGCCAGCAGTTACCACCAGGGACGAAGGTTCTACGAGCAGTACTTC. Residues: CASSYHQGRRFYEQYF.

In its sample, this clonotype was seen many times. V usage is TRBV27 and J usage is TRBJ2-3; no clear D gene. The germline CDR1 and CDR2 sequences are MNHEY and SMNVEV (reference sequence). The CDR3 consists of 14 residues. V shed 2 bases and J shed 2 bases, with 8 bases lying between them. The CDR3 reads CASSLQTATDTQYF. In DNA form, the CDR3 reads TGTGCCAGCAGTTTACAAACAGCCACAGATACGCAGTATTTT.

The chain couples TRBV6-6 to TRBJ1-2, with D uncertain. The CDR3 is made up of 15 amino acids. Germline CDR1 is MNHNY and CDR2 is SVGAGI (reference sequence). Trimming took off 6 bases at V and 2 bases at J, with 16 bases between the two ends. CDR3 coding DNA: TGTGCCAGCAGCCCCCTTAATGTCGGGAACTATGGCTACACCTTC. Translation gives CASSPLNVGNYGYTF.

The J gene is TRBJ2-1, the V gene TRBV12-3 or TRBV12-4, with D unresolved. The V end was cut by 0 bases, the J end by 8 bases, with 8 bases between. The CDR3 has 13 residues. The CDR3 DNA reads TGTGCCAGCAGTTTAGCGTCACTTCATGAGCAGTTCTTC. It yields the protein CASSLASLHEQFF.

V gene TRBV20-1 combines with J gene TRBJ1-1; TRBD1 might be the D (6 bases). The germline V gene encodes CDR1 DFQATT and CDR2 SNEGSKA (reference sequence). The V gene lost 3 bases and the J gene lost 0 bases, with 17 bases spanning the gap. The CDR3 covers 16 residues. The CDR3 bases are TGCAGTGCTAGGGGATCACAGGGCACAGTGAACACTGAAGCTTTCTTT. This sequence encodes CSARGSQGTVNTEAFF.

The chain employs TRBV4-2 and TRBJ2-1; D is unresolved. Trimming took off 1 base at V and 0 bases at J, with 10 bases between the two ends. Per germline, CDR1 LGHNA and CDR2 YNFKEQ. There are 16 residues in the CDR3. The CDR3 protein is CASSQAFLSSYNEQFF. CDR3 nucleotide sequence: TGTGCCAGCAGCCAAGCTTTCTTGAGCTCCTACAATGAGCAGTTCTTC.

V gene TRBV18 combines with J gene TRBJ1-2, with a weak D call TRBD1 (6 bases). The germline gives CDR1 KGHSH, CDR2 LQKENI. V was trimmed by 6 bases and J by 3 bases, leaving 14 bases between them. This CDR3 is built from 14 residues. In DNA form, the CDR3 reads TGTGCCAGCTCTTCACGACAGGAGGACTATGGCTACACCTTC. This encodes CASSSRQEDYGYTF.

The gene calls are TRBV7-2 and TRBJ1-1, with D possibly TRBD1 on 5 matching bases. Looked up from germline, CDR1 is SGHTA and CDR2 is FQGNSA. V lost 1 base and J lost 7, with 13 bases in between. The CDR3 covers 14 residues. The CDR3 reads CASSLEGWAGEAFF. The CDR3 bases are TGTGCCAGCAGCTTAGAGGGGTGGGCTGGTGAAGCTTTCTTT. The full variable domain, its missing parts supplied by reference TRBV7-2 and TRBJ1-1, is GAGVSQSPSNKVTEKGKDVELRCDPISGHTALYWYRQSLGQGLEFLIYFQGNSAPDKSGLPSDRFSAERTGGSVSTLTIQRTQQEDSAVYLCASSLEGWAGEAFFGQGTRLTVV.

The chain uses TRBV3-1 and TRBJ1-3; D remains unclear. CDR3 length equals 15 residues. CDR1 is LGHDT, CDR2 YNNKEL, per germline (reference sequence). Between the trimmed V and J ends, which lost 0 bases and 7 bases, there was a span of 13 bases. This CDR3 reads CASSQDSGNWNTIYF. The DNA of the CDR3 is TGTGCCAGCAGCCAAGATTCGGGGAACTGGAACACCATATATTTT.

This clonotype was seen a few times. The chain links TRBV20-1 to TRBJ1-1; 11 bases agree with TRBD1. Germline V CDR1 and CDR2: DFQATT, SNEGSKA (reference sequence). The CDR3 length is 16 residues. V dropped 6 bases and J dropped 3; count of bases not matched to a gene: 12. The CDR3 here is CSADGQGAHVDTEAFF. CDR3 DNA sequence: TGCAGTGCCGATGGACAGGGGGCTCACGTGGACACTGAAGCTTTCTTT.

This sequence joins TRBV20-1 and TRBJ2-7, with TRBD1 identical over 8 bases. Germline V gene lookup returns CDR1 DFQATT and CDR2 SNEGSKA (reference sequence). Trimming removed 3 bases from V and 2 bases from J; junction bases left unmatched: 6. The CDR3 runs 14 residues. The CDR3 nucleotides read TGCAGTGCTAGCCGGACAGGGAATCCCTACGAGCAGTACTTC. Translating gives CSASRTGNPYEQYF.

Notes on this clonotype: Given a much more abundant clone one base away, this may be a read error. The genes are TRBV9 and TRBJ2-5, with D unclear. Germline lookup yields CDR1 SGDLS and CDR2 YYNGEE. Trimming shortened V by 0 bases and J by 6 bases, and 3 bases separated the two germline ends. CDR3 length: 11 residues. CDR3 DNA: TGTGCCAGCAGCGTAGGAAAGACCCAGTACTTC. It yields the protein CASSVGKTQYF.

This chain uses TRBV6-2 or TRBV6-3 with TRBJ1-5, with 10 positions matching TRBD1. Germline V gene sequence: CDR1 MNHEY, CDR2 SVGEGT. V lost 5 bases to trimming and J lost 1 base; unmatched junction nucleotides: 5. The CDR3 runs to 16 residues. The CDR3 spells CASSDWDRGSNQPQHF. CDR3 DNA sequence: TGTGCCAGCAGTGACTGGGACAGGGGAAGCAATCAGCCCCAGCATTTT.

V and J are TRBV24-1 and TRBJ2-7; TRBD1 or TRBD2 may be the D gene (5 bases each). Germline lookup yields CDR1 KGHDR and CDR2 SFDVKD. CDR3 length: 12 amino acids. Trimming removed 8 bases at V and 5 bases at J, with 12 bases between. CDR3 sequence reads: CATKTGPDEQYF. For the CDR3, the DNA is TGTGCCACCAAGACGGGGCCGGACGAGCAGTACTTC.

This clonotype was counted many times. CDR3 amino acids: CASSYREGYEQYF. DNA of the CDR3: TGTGCCAGCAGTTACCGGGAGGGCTACGAGCAGTACTTC. V usage is TRBV6-5 and J usage is TRBJ2-7, with TRBD2 matching 8 bases. Germline V gives CDR1 MNHEY, CDR2 SVGAGI. The CDR3 consists of 13 residues. The trim removed 2 bases at V and 3 bases at J, leaving 0 bases unmatched.

The gene calls are TRBV5-1 and TRBJ2-7; D might be TRBD2 (5 bases). Trimming removed 5 bases from V and 2 bases from J, with 14 bases in between. CDR3 length: 14 amino acids. From germline, CDR1 is SGHRS and CDR2 YFSETQ. The DNA for the CDR3 is TGCGCCAGCAGGGGAGTTCGCTACCCCTACGAGCAGTACTTC. Its protein is CASRGVRYPYEQYF.

The chain is built from TRBV25-1 and TRBJ2-1, with D hard to call. V was trimmed by 0 bases and J by 3 bases, leaving 6 bases between them. Germline values: CDR1 MGHDK, CDR2 SYGVNS. This CDR3 region has 14 residues. CDR3 in DNA: TGTGCCAGCAGTGAATATTCAGGCTACAATGAGCAGTTCTTC. This translates into CASSEYSGYNEQFF.

This clonotype was counted only a few times. The chain combines TRBV5-4 with TRBJ2-1; 8 nucleotides align to TRBD2. The V gene end was trimmed by 9 bases and the J gene end by 7 bases; junction bases not matched to a gene: 12. Germline V gene sequence: CDR1 SGHNT, CDR2 YYREEE (reference sequence). The CDR3 loop spans 14 amino acids. Here the CDR3 reads CATKSGGPWNEQFF. In DNA form, the CDR3 reads TGTGCCACTAAAAGCGGGGGACCTTGGAATGAGCAGTTCTTC. Looking up the rest from reference TRBV5-4 and TRBJ2-1 gives the full variable domain: ETGVTQSPTHLIKTRGQQVTLRCSSQSGHNTVSWYQQALGQGPQFIFQYYREEENGRGNFPPRFSGLQFPNYSSELNVNALELDDSALYLCATKSGGPWNEQFFGPGTRLTVL.

The chain is built from TRBV29-1 and TRBJ2-4; D is perhaps TRBD1 or TRBD2 (5 bases each). V was clipped by 3 bases and J by 6 bases, with 9 bases between them. CDR1 is SQVTM and CDR2 is ANQGSEA in the germline V gene. The CDR3 is made up of 12 amino acids. Written as DNA, the CDR3 is TGCAGCGTTGACGGGGCGCGAAACATTCAGTACTTC. Its protein is CSVDGARNIQYF.